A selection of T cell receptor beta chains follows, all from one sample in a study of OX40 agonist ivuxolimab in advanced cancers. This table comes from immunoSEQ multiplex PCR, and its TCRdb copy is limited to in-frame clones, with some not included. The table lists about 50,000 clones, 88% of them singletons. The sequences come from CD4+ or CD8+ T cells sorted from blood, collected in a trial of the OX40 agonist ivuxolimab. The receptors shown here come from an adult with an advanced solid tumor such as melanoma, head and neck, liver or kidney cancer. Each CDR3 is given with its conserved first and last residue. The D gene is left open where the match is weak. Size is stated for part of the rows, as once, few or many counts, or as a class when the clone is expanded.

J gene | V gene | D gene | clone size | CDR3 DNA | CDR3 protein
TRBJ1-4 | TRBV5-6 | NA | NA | TGTGCCAGCAGTTCTGACAGAATAAGTGCAACTAATGAAAAACTGTTTTTT | CASSSDRISATNEKLFF
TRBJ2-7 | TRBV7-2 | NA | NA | TGTGCCAGCAGCACCTACTTAGCCTCTCACGAGCAGTACTTC | CASSTYLASHEQYF
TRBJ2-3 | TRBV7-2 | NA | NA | TGTGCCGGGGGCGGGGCATACGCAGATACGCAGTATTTT | CAGGGAYADTQYF
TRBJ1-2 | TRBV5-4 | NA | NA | TGTGCCAGCAGCCAAGATCGCACGGGCTACACCTTC | CASSQDRTGYTF
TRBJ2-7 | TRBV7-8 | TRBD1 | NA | TGTGCCAGCAGCCGCGGACAGGGGGCTTCCTACGAGCAGTACTTC | CASSRGQGASYEQYF
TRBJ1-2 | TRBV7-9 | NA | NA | TGTGCCAGCAGCTCTCACAGGGATGATGGCTACACCTTC | CASSSHRDDGYTF
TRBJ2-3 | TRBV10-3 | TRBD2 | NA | TGTGCCATCAGCCCGGGACTAGCGGGAAGAGATACGCAGTATTTT | CAISPGLAGRDTQYF
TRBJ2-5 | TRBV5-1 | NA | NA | TGCGCCAGCAGCTTCGCGCCGCTGGAGACCCAGTACTTC | CASSFAPLETQYF
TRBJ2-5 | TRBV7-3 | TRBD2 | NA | TGTGCCAGCAGCCCGGGACTAGCGGGGCGAATTCAAGAGACCCAGTACTTC | CASSPGLAGRIQETQYF
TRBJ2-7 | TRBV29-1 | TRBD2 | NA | TGCAGCGTTGACGGGGGAGGGTACGAGCAGTACTTC | CSVDGGGYEQYF
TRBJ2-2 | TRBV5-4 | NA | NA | TGTGCCAGCAGCTTCCAGGCCGGAGGGGAGCTGTTTTTT | CASSFQAGGELFF
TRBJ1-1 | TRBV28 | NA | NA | TGTGCCAGCGCTTCGGTGGAAACTGAAGCTTTCTTT | CASASVETEAFF
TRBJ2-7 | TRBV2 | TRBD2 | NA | TGTGCCAGCAGCGAGGTCGGACTAGCGCAATACGAGCAGTACTTC | CASSEVGLAQYEQYF
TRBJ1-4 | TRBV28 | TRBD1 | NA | TGTGCCAGCTGTTTCCGGGACAGCTCTGAAAAACTGTTTTTT | CASCFRDSSEKLFF
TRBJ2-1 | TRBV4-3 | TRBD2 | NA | TGCGCCAGCAGCCAAGATCCATCGGCGATGAGCGGGGCCGATGAGCAGTTCTTC | CASSQDPSAMSGADEQFF
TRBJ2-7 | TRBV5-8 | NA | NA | TGTGCCAGCAGCCTGCCGGCAGAAGCCTACGAGCAGTACTTC | CASSLPAEAYEQYF
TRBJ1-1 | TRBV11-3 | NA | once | TGTGCCAGCAGCTTCCCACAGACGGGACTGACTGAAGCTTTCTTT | CASSFPQTGLTEAFF
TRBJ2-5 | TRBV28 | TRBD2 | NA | TGTGCCAGCAGAGGTAGCGGGGGGGGTGCCAAGACCCAGTACTTC | CASRGSGGGAKTQYF
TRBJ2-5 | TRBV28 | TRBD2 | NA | TGTGCCAGCAGTCCGGGGGGGTGGCAAGAGACCCAGTACTTC | CASSPGGWQETQYF
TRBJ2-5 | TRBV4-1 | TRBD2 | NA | TGCGCCAGCAGCCCCGGGACTAGCGGGGGCAAAGAGACCCAGTACTTC | CASSPGTSGGKETQYF
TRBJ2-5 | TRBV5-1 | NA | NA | TGCGCCAGCAGCCACCAAGAGACCCAGTACTTC | CASSHQETQYF
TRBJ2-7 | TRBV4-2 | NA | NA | TGTGCCAGCAGCCAAGATGTAGGGCTGGGCGAGCAGTACTTC | CASSQDVGLGEQYF
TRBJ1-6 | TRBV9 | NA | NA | TGTGCCAGCAGCCCCCAGGGAGTAAATAATTCACCCCTCCACTTT | CASSPQGVNNSPLHF
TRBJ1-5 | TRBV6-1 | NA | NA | TGTGCCAGCAGTGTATTACGTCAACAGCCCCAGCATTTT | CASSVLRQQPQHF